The rows below give T cell receptor beta chains drawn from one sample of a study of Graves' ophthalmopathy and Graves' hyperthyroidism. MiXCR, applied by TCRdb to the multiplex PCR reads, yields one record per CDR3 protein. The repertoire has 200,000 to 250,000 distinct CDR3 sequences, around 30% of them found once; the top ten carry approximately 8.6%. The specimen was peripheral blood. Receptors were obtained from a man between 50 and 59 years old with Graves' ophthalmopathy. Each CDR3 is given with its conserved first and last residue. The D gene is left open where the match is weak. Some rows have no size entry. The others give once, few or many, or a class for an expanded clone.

d_call	v_call	j_call	clone_size	cdr3_aa	cdr3_nt
NA	TRBV12-3/TRBV12-4	TRBJ2-2	many	CASSWEGDTGELFF	TGTGCCAGCAGTTGGGAAGGGGACACCGGGGAGCTGTTTTTT
TRBD1	TRBV12-3/TRBV12-4	TRBJ2-5	NA	CASSSTGGLGVGTQYF	TGTGCCAGCAGTTCTACAGGGGGATTGGGGGTTGGGACCCAGTACTTC
NA	TRBV27	TRBJ1-5	many	CASSLGQGNQPQHF	TGTGCCAGCAGTTTAGGGCAGGGTAATCAGCCCCAGCATTTT
TRBD1	TRBV12-3/TRBV12-4	TRBJ2-7	NA	CASSLVRTGQMAYEQYF	TGTGCCAGCAGTTTAGTAAGGACAGGGCAAATGGCCTACGAGCAGTACTTC
NA	TRBV29-1	TRBJ1-2	many	CSAKRSNYGYTF	TGCAGCGCCAAACGTTCTAACTATGGCTACACCTTC
NA	TRBV27	TRBJ2-7	many	CASSLSPEIYEQYF	TGTGCCAGCAGTTTAAGCCCCGAAATCTACGAGCAGTACTTC
TRBD1	TRBV30	TRBJ1-1	NA	CAWSLGTGAHQAFF	TGTGCCTGGTCCCTCGGGACAGGGGCGCACCAAGCTTTCTTT
TRBD1	TRBV19	TRBJ2-2	many	CASSNQGASTGELFF	TGTGCCAGTAGTAACCAGGGGGCGTCCACCGGGGAGCTGTTTTTT
NA	TRBV6-1	TRBJ1-1	NA	CASSEGTLGAFF	TGTGCCAGCAGTGAAGGGACCTTGGGAGCTTTCTTT
NA	TRBV4-3	TRBJ2-5	many	CASSQRGLAAEETQYF	TGCGCCAGCAGCCAGAGAGGATTAGCGGCTGAAGAGACCCAGTACTTC
NA	TRBV20-1	TRBJ1-6	many	CSARGAGGNSPLHF	TGCAGTGCTAGAGGTGCGGGCGGGAATTCACCCCTCCACTTT
TRBD1	TRBV5-1	TRBJ2-7	many	CASSSGQGYFYEQYF	TGCGCCAGCAGCTCCGGACAGGGTTATTTCTACGAGCAGTACTTC
NA	TRBV6-2/TRBV6-3	TRBJ1-1	many	CASSRVGPGDTEAFF	NA
NA	TRBV6-1	TRBJ1-5	many	CAGSPGSNQPQHF	TGTGCCGGCAGCCCCGGAAGCAATCAGCCCCAGCATTTT
TRBD2	TRBV20-1	TRBJ2-7	many	CSADGLAGGEQYF	TGCAGTGCAGACGGACTAGCGGGGGGCGAGCAGTACTTC
TRBD2	TRBV20-1	TRBJ2-7	many	CSARGGFGYEQYF	TGCAGTGCTAGGGGAGGGTTCGGGTACGAGCAGTACTTC
TRBD2	TRBV6-5	TRBJ2-4	NA	CASSYGGLAGRYF	TGTGCCAGCAGTTACGGTGGACTAGCGGGAAGGTACTTC
NA	TRBV28	TRBJ1-2	once	CASSWRRGGYTF	TGTGCCAGCAGTTGGAGGCGAGGGGGCTACACCTTC
NA	TRBV4-1	TRBJ2-7	many	CASSQGILRREASLEQYF	TGCGCCAGCAGCCAAGGTATATTGAGGAGGGAGGCTTCCCTCGAGCAGTACTTC
NA	TRBV11-2	TRBJ2-2	many	CASSLLTGPTGELFF	TGTGCCAGCAGCTTATTGACAGGACCGACCGGGGAGCTGTTTTTT
TRBD2	TRBV6-2/TRBV6-3	TRBJ2-7	NA	CASSYGSTSGRTYEQYF	TGTGCCAGCAGTTACGGGTCAACTAGCGGGAGAACCTACGAGCAGTACTTC
TRBD1	TRBV27	TRBJ2-7	many	CASSLRGRYEQYF	TGTGCCAGCAGTTTAAGGGGGCGCTACGAGCAGTACTTC
NA	TRBV11-2	TRBJ1-3	many	CASSFTGTFQTIYF	TGTGCCAGCAGCTTTACTGGGACCTTCCAAACCATATATTTT
TRBD1	TRBV7-2	TRBJ2-7	NA	CASSFGQGVDEQYF	TGTGCCAGCAGCTTCGGACAGGGTGTGGACGAGCAGTACTTC
NA	TRBV6-1	TRBJ2-5	many	CASSLPGLAAETQYF	TGTGCCAGCAGCCTTCCGGGGCTAGCTGCAGAGACCCAGTACTTC
TRBD2	TRBV6-5	TRBJ2-5	many	CASSLMVAGAKETQYF	TGTGCCAGCAGTTTGATGGTGGCGGGAGCCAAAGAGACCCAGTACTTC
NA	TRBV20-1	TRBJ1-6	many	CSARDLLSPLHF	TGCAGTGCTAGAGATTTGCTTTCACCCCTCCACTTT
TRBD2	TRBV12-3/TRBV12-4	TRBJ2-7	many	CASRLSGNQYEQYF	TGTGCCAGTCGACTTAGCGGGAACCAATACGAGCAGTACTTC
NA	TRBV7-9	TRBJ2-5	few	CARSSGTEQETQYF	TGTGCCAGAAGCAGCGGGACAGAACAAGAGACCCAGTACTTC
TRBD1	TRBV28	TRBJ1-2	many	CASSSGGYGYTF	TGTGCCAGCAGTTCAGGGGGCTATGGCTACACCTTC
NA	TRBV6-1	TRBJ2-7	many	CASSDRDRTYEQYF	TGTGCCAGCAGTGATCGAGACAGGACCTACGAGCAGTACTTC
TRBD2	TRBV6-2/TRBV6-3	TRBJ2-5	few	CASSYGIAGSWETQYF	TGTGCCAGCAGTTACGGGATAGCGGGTTCTTGGGAGACCCAGTACTTC
NA	TRBV2	TRBJ2-7	many	CASKGFGVSEQYF	TGTGCCAGCAAGGGCTTCGGAGTAAGCGAGCAGTACTTC
TRBD1	TRBV6-5	TRBJ2-7	once	CASSYSRQGSATYEQYF	TGTGCCAGCAGTTACTCTCGACAGGGGAGCGCGACCTACGAGCAGTACTTC
NA	TRBV28	TRBJ2-7	many	CASSTGGIGFEQYF	TGTGCCAGCAGCACAGGAGGAATCGGTTTCGAGCAGTACTTC
NA	TRBV20-1	TRBJ1-1	NA	CSALKSLDGNTEAFF	TGCAGTGCTCTGAAGTCCCTGGACGGAAACACTGAAGCTTTCTTT
TRBD1	TRBV6-2/TRBV6-3	TRBJ1-5	NA	CASSPRTGGAGQPQHF	TGTGCCAGCAGCCCAAGGACAGGGGGCGCGGGTCAGCCCCAGCATTTT
NA	TRBV7-9	TRBJ2-5	few	CASSLVTVQETQYF	TGTGCCAGCAGCTTAGTAACAGTCCAAGAGACCCAGTACTTC
NA	TRBV4-1	TRBJ1-6	many	CASSQGAGKYNSPLHF	TGCGCCAGCAGCCAAGGGGCAGGGAAATATAATTCACCCCTCCACTTT
NA	TRBV15	TRBJ2-5	many	CATSSLEYQETQYF	TGTGCCACCAGCAGCCTAGAGTACCAAGAGACCCAGTACTTC
TRBD1	TRBV4-1	TRBJ2-5	many	CASSQGRGPIMETQYF	TGCGCCAGCAGCCAAGGCAGGGGGCCTATTATGGAGACCCAGTACTTC